This TCR beta chain originates from a study of cytomegalovirus exposure and HLA in healthy donors. Looked up from germline, CDR1 is LNHDA and CDR2 is SQIVND (reference sequence). CDR3 length equals 15 residues. V lost 5 bases to trimming and J lost 3 bases; unmatched junction nucleotides: 5. Use of 60 Vbeta and 13 Jbeta primers characterized the PCR. Profiled with immunoSEQ multiplex PCR; TCRdb holds only in-frame clones, not every one. The sample lists around 200,000 clones; about 81% were seen once. The sample comprised PBMCs. This sequence originates from a woman aged 18-35 years in good health and CMV-seronegative. The genes are TRBV19 and TRBJ2-7; 12 nucleotides align to TRBD2. The CDR3 bases are TGTGCCAGTAGTCTAGGACTAGCGGGGATCTACGAGCAGTACTTC. This encodes CASSLGLAGIYEQYF.